The 17 T cell receptor beta chains below come from one sample, sequenced in a study of blood T cell repertoires in COVID-19 (dated by TCRdb to between 2020 and 2021). Receptor libraries were prepared by the immunoSEQ multiplex PCR assay. In its TCRdb copy, this immuneACCESS table keeps in-frame sequences only and misses some clones. Where compared with another copy, unresolved V genes explain less than half of these, and the others have no known cause. The sample contains fewer than 500,000 clones, approximately 88% of them found a single time. Around 0.91% of the sample belongs to the ten largest clones. What was sequenced was PBMCs or T cells enriched from blood (not recorded which). These receptors all come from a woman aged 30 to 39 with acute COVID-19.

The chain combines TRBV5-1 with TRBJ1-1; 10 bases match TRBD1. V was clipped by 7 bases and J by 3 bases; unmatched bases: 3. Germline V CDR1 and CDR2: SGHRS, YFSETQ. The length of the CDR3 is 13 residues. In DNA, the CDR3 is TGCGCCAGCTGGGGGACAGGGGACACTGAAGCTTTCTTT. Translated, it gives CASWGTGDTEAFF.

The J gene is TRBJ2-7, the V gene TRBV4-2, with 11 bases aligning to TRBD1. Germline V gene data show CDR1 as LGHNA and CDR2 as YNFKEQ. The CDR3 covers 16 residues. After removal of 0 bases from V and 3 bases from J, the junction contained 4 bases not matched to a gene. The CDR3: CASSQEGTGGNYEQYF. The CDR3 DNA sequence: TGTGCCAGCAGCCAAGAGGGGACAGGGGGGAACTACGAGCAGTACTTC.

In nucleotides, the CDR3 is TGTGCCAGCAGCGGAGCGGGGAGCTACGAGCAGTACTTC. Protein: CASSGAGSYEQYF. The chain employs TRBV9 and TRBJ2-7; 7 bases agree with TRBD2. J lost 3 bases, V lost 3 bases, and 3 bases had no gene match. The CDR3 sequence is 13 residues long. Germline assignment: CDR1 SGDLS and CDR2 YYNGEE. The full variable domain, its missing parts supplied by reference TRBV9 and TRBJ2-7, is DSGVTQTPKHLITATGQRVTLRCSPRSGDLSVYWYQQSLDQGLQFLIQYYNGEERAKGNILERFSAQQFPDLHSELNLSSLELGDSALYFCASSGAGSYEQYFGPGTRLTVT.

A remark on this clone: Within the sample, other DNA sequences also encode this same CDR3. V is TRBV7-9 and J is TRBJ1-1; possibly TRBD1 for D (5 bases). Germline loops: CDR1 SEHNR, CDR2 FQNEAQ (reference sequence). Trimming took off 3 bases at V and 8 bases at J, with 7 bases between the two ends. The CDR3 loop spans 11 amino acids. The CDR3 spells CASSFPGEAFF. The DNA of the CDR3 is TGTGCCAGCAGCTTCCCAGGGGAAGCTTTCTTT.

The rearrangement uses TRBV4-3 and TRBJ2-3; D remains ambiguous. Germline values: CDR1 LGHNA, CDR2 YSLEER. There are 14 residues in the CDR3. Trimming took 0 bases from V and 3 from J, leaving 7 bases between them. The CDR3, as DNA: TGCGCCAGCAGCCAAGAAGCAGGTACAGATACGCAGTATTTT. This gives the protein CASSQEAGTDTQYF.

This clone was seen more than once but under ten times. The CDR3 bases are TGTGCCAGCAGTCCTAACCAGGGGGCGGGCTACACCTTC. Protein: CASSPNQGAGYTF. The chain joins TRBV28 to TRBJ1-2; 8 nucleotides align to TRBD1. V dropped 5 bases and J dropped 8; count of bases not matched to a gene: 7. The CDR3 runs to 13 residues. Per germline, CDR1 MDHEN and CDR2 SYDVKM.

Only one count was recorded for this clone. The V gene is TRBV6-5, the J gene TRBJ2-7, with 7 bases fitting TRBD2. The germline V gene has CDR1 MNHEY and CDR2 SVGAGI. Trimming took 5 bases from V and 3 from J; bases not matched to a gene: 4. CDR3 length: 13 amino acids. The CDR3 DNA follows: TGTGCCAGCAGTAGCGGGGAGGGCTACGAGCAGTACTTC. This gives the protein CASSSGEGYEQYF.

This rearrangement joins TRBV6-5 to TRBJ2-5; D gene uncertain. Germline V gives CDR1 MNHEY, CDR2 SVGAGI. This CDR3 contains 15 residues. V was clipped by 6 bases and J by 5 bases, with 19 bases between them. The CDR3: CASSPATAVLETQYF. CDR3 sequence (DNA): TGTGCCAGCAGCCCGGCCACCGCGGTTTTGGAGACCCAGTACTTC.

This clone was observed a few times. V and J are TRBV19 and TRBJ1-6; D perhaps matches TRBD1 (5 bases). Trimming cost V 8 bases and J 1 base, with 18 bases left between them. The CDR3 has 17 amino acids. The germline V gene encodes CDR1 LNHDA and CDR2 SQIVND (reference sequence). The CDR3 loop reads CASLSDTSNSYNSPLHF. The CDR3 DNA follows: TGTGCCAGTCTCTCGGACACCTCGAATTCCTATAATTCACCCCTCCACTTT.

This chain links TRBV9 with TRBJ1-1, with TRBD1 matching over 10 bases. The J segment lost 0 bases and the V segment lost 0 bases, leaving 8 bases of the junction unmatched. Per germline, CDR1 SGDLS and CDR2 YYNGEE. The CDR3 runs 18 residues. The CDR3 spells CASSVGRTTGGMNTEAFF. DNA of the CDR3: TGTGCCAGCAGCGTAGGTAGGACGACAGGGGGCATGAACACTGAAGCTTTCTTT. Full variable domain (missing parts from reference TRBV9 and TRBJ1-1): DSGVTQTPKHLITATGQRVTLRCSPRSGDLSVYWYQQSLDQGLQFLIQYYNGEERAKGNILERFSAQQFPDLHSELNLSSLELGDSALYFCASSVGRTTGGMNTEAFFGQGTRLTVV.

The V call is TRBV7-2, the J call TRBJ2-7; 7 bases align to TRBD1. Germline CDR1 SGHTA, CDR2 FQGNSA. The CDR3 has 17 residues. V dropped 5 bases and J dropped 0; count of bases not matched to a gene: 13. CDR3 in DNA: TGTGCCAGCAGCCCAAGGACAGGACAGTCGTTCTCCTACGAGCAGTACTTC. Its translation is CASSPRTGQSFSYEQYF. The variable domain in full, with the rest retrieved from reference TRBV7-2 and TRBJ2-7, is GAGVSQSPSNKVTEKGKDVELRCDPISGHTALYWYRQSLGQGLEFLIYFQGNSAPDKSGLPSDRFSAERTGGSVSTLTIQRTQQEDSAVYLCASSPRTGQSFSYEQYFGPGTRLTVT.

The V and J genes are TRBV19 and TRBJ1-6; no reliable D call. Germline CDR1 LNHDA, CDR2 SQIVND (reference sequence). The ends were cut back, 9 bases at V and 6 bases at J, with 18 bases in the middle. The CDR3 contains 15 residues. Here the CDR3 reads CASGPRRFRNSPLHF. The CDR3 nucleotides read TGTGCCAGCGGACCTAGGAGGTTTCGTAATTCACCCCTCCACTTT.

The chain links TRBV6-5 to TRBJ1-3, with 9 bases fitting TRBD1. The germline gives CDR1 MNHEY, CDR2 SVGAGI. This CDR3 is 15 amino acids long. V lost 10 bases, J lost 4 bases, and 11 bases stayed unmatched. CDR3 sequence: CATHTGQGSGNTIYF. The CDR3, as DNA: TGTGCCACCCATACCGGACAGGGGTCGGGAAACACCATATATTTT.

This chain joins TRBV29-1 and TRBJ1-1, with no clear D. This CDR3 contains 12 residues. The germline CDR1 and CDR2 sequences are SQVTM and ANQGSEA. The germline V and J ends were trimmed by 5 bases and 6 bases, with 13 bases remaining between them. CDR3: CSVCEAFAEAFF. The CDR3 DNA reads as TGCAGCGTTTGCGAGGCTTTTGCTGAAGCTTTCTTT. Supplemented by reference TRBV29-1 and TRBJ1-1, the full variable domain reads SAVISQKPSRDICQRGTSLTIQCQVDSQVTMMFWYRQQPGQSLTLIATANQGSEATYESGFVIDKFPISRPNLTFSTLTVSNMSPEDSSIYLCSVCEAFAEAFFGQGTRLTVV.

The chain joins TRBV5-1 to TRBJ1-2, with TRBD1 identical over 7 bases. Germline V gives CDR1 SGHRS, CDR2 YFSETQ. The CDR3 is made up of 16 amino acids. The V segment lost 4 bases and the J segment 0 bases; nucleotides outside the gene matches: 9. CDR3 in DNA: TGCGCCAGCAGCCCTCTAGGGGGCGAAGCTAACTATGGCTACACCTTC. It yields the protein CASSPLGGEANYGYTF.

The rearrangement links TRBV29-1 to TRBJ2-7; 8 nucleotides line up with TRBD1. The CDR3 contains 13 residues. V lost 3 bases to trimming and J lost 6 bases; unmatched junction nucleotides: 7. Per germline, CDR1 SQVTM and CDR2 ANQGSEA. CDR3 nucleotides: TGCAGCGTTGAGTTGGACAGGGATGGCGAGCAGTACTTC. Protein product: CSVELDRDGEQYF.

The chain couples TRBV4-1 to TRBJ1-4; 9 bases map to TRBD1. The germline CDR1 and CDR2 sequences are MGHRA and YSYEKL. The V segment lost 1 base and the J segment 8 bases; nucleotides outside the gene matches: 11. The CDR3 spans 17 residues. The CDR3 loop is CASSQVRRDRANEKLFF. DNA of the CDR3: TGCGCCAGCAGCCAAGTACGCCGGGACAGGGCGAACGAAAAACTGTTTTTT.